The 11 T cell receptor beta chains below come from one sample, sequenced in a study of CXCR3-negative and CXCR3-positive naive CD8 T cells. UMI-labeled TRB cDNA libraries were prepared by 5' RACE. After re-calling the 5' RACE reads, TCRdb lists one entry per CDR3 protein, DNA absent. The sample includes roughly 48,000 distinct CDR3 sequences. The sample was memory CD8+ T cells from blood. These receptor sequences come from a human donor in good health. Some clones in this sample may be carry-over from other donors' samples.

The chain couples TRBV7-9 to TRBJ2-1; TCRdb reports TRBD1, a call that lacks DNA to check it against. CDR3 size: 14 residues. Germline V gene data show CDR1 as SEHNR and CDR2 as FQNEAQ (reference sequence). The CDR3 spells CASSFDRGDDEQFF.

This chain connects TRBV19 to TRBJ1-5; the D call from TCRdb, TRBD1, cannot be confirmed without DNA. The CDR3 has 15 amino acids. CDR1 and CDR2 from the germline V gene are LNHDA and SQIVND (reference sequence). Here the CDR3 reads CASTTGTGANQPQHF.

V is TRBV28 and J is TRBJ1-2; the D call from TCRdb, TRBD1, cannot be confirmed without DNA. The CDR3 has 17 residues. Germline values: CDR1 MDHEN, CDR2 SYDVKM. The CDR3 here is CASSLWAGGARNYGYTF.

The chain has TRBV10-3 and TRBJ2-6. The CDR3 has 15 residues. The V gene's germline CDR1 is ENHRY and CDR2 SYGVKD. CDR3 region: CAVDAQETGANVLTF.

The chain has TRBV28 and TRBJ2-7; TCRdb names TRBD1, which stays unverified in the absence of DNA. This CDR3 region has 12 residues. Germline V CDR1 and CDR2: MDHEN, SYDVKM. The chain's CDR3 is CASRRDRVEQYF.

The genes are TRBV6-6 and TRBJ2-1; the D call of TRBD2 rests on TCRdb alone, since no DNA is present to check it. Per germline, CDR1 MNHNY and CDR2 SVGAGI (reference sequence). There are 16 residues in the CDR3. The CDR3 protein is CASSHGLQSSYNEQFF.

The gene calls are TRBV6-4 and TRBJ2-3; checking the TCRdb D call of TRBD2 is not possible without DNA. This CDR3 is 14 amino acids long. Germline lookup yields CDR1 MRHNA and CDR2 SNTAGT. CDR3 amino acids: CASSDGGGTDTQYF.

The chain employs TRBV7-3 and TRBJ2-1; TCRdb calls TRBD1, which cannot be checked without DNA. Germline assignment: CDR1 SGHTA and CDR2 FQGTGA. The CDR3 spans 12 residues. The CDR3: CASSNRGNEQFF.

V gene TRBV6-5 combines with J gene TRBJ2-5. This CDR3 is 14 amino acids long. CDR1 and CDR2 from the germline V gene are MNHEY and SVGAGI. CDR3 sequence reads: CASSPEAVQETQYF.

The rearrangement uses TRBV7-6 and TRBJ2-3; lacking DNA, the TRBD1 call made by TCRdb goes unchecked. Germline V gives CDR1 SGHVS, CDR2 FNYEAQ. This CDR3 region has 14 residues. CDR3 protein: CASSSRDRDNTQYF.

The chain employs TRBV3-1 and TRBJ1-1; without DNA, the TCRdb call of TRBD1 cannot be checked. The V gene's germline CDR1 is LGHDT and CDR2 YNNKEL (reference sequence). CDR3 size: 12 residues. The CDR3 sequence is CAAGERGTEAFF. Variable domain in full (rest from reference TRBV3-1 and TRBJ1-1): DTAVSQTPKYLVTQMGNDKSIKCEQNLGHDTMYWYKQDSKKFLKIMFSYNNKELIINETVPNRFSPKSPDKAHLNLHINSLELGDSAVYFCAAGERGTEAFFGQGTRLTVV.